The 4 T cell receptor beta chains given below trace back to one sample, sequenced in a study of blood T cell repertoires in COVID-19. Profiled with immunoSEQ multiplex PCR; TCRdb holds only in-frame clones, not every one. The repertoire holds 240,000 or so clones, with approximately 83% as singletons. Input material: PBMCs or T cells enriched from blood (not recorded which). The origin of the receptors is a woman aged 40 to 50 with acute COVID-19.

The V and J genes are TRBV28 and TRBJ1-1; TRBD1 is a possible D gene (5 bases). This CDR3 has 14 amino acids. CDR1 and CDR2 (germline): MDHEN, SYDVKM. Trimming removed 7 bases at V and 2 bases at J, with 14 bases between. CDR3: CASTGGPTNTEAFF. The CDR3 DNA reads TGTGCCAGCACCGGGGGACCGACAAACACTGAAGCTTTCTTT.

The chain joins TRBV24-1 to TRBJ2-1; no definite D call. Looked up from germline, CDR1 is KGHDR and CDR2 is SFDVKD. Trimming took 4 bases from V and 0 from J, leaving 9 bases between them. The CDR3 sequence is 15 residues long. The DNA for the CDR3 is TGTGCCACCAGTGACCGAGGAGTCTCCTACAATGAGCAGTTCTTC. Encoded protein: CATSDRGVSYNEQFF.

V is TRBV21-1 and J is TRBJ2-7; the table's D call of TRBD2 was not tested on the DNA. TRBV21-1 is designated a pseudogene. This CDR3 is built from 14 residues. The CDR3 DNA sequence: TGTGCCAGCAGCAAAGAGCTAGTCGAGTACGAGCAGTACTTC. Amino acid sequence: CASSKELVEYEQYF.

The table lists this clone with a few counts. The chain carries TRBV5-6 and TRBJ1-5; D might be TRBD1 (6 bases). This CDR3 spans 15 amino acids. The germline gives CDR1 SGHDT, CDR2 YYEEEE. Trimming cost V 4 bases and J 6 bases, with 17 bases left between them. The CDR3 here is CASSQMSVGGQPQHF. CDR3 in DNA: TGTGCCAGCAGCCAGATGTCCGTAGGGGGTCAGCCCCAGCATTTT.